The sequence of this T cell receptor beta chain was determined in a study of CD8+ T cells in alopecia areata. The overall study: Treated patients swallowed 5 to 10 mg of oral tofacitinib twice daily. Points from the study as a whole: Higher clonality and more expanded CD8+ clones appeared in lesional than normal scalp.

Sequencing used cDNA as its template, made by extracting RNA and reverse transcribing it. The protocol was immunoSEQ multiplex PCR, while the TCRdb copy is restricted to in-frame clones and leaves out a portion. Of 110,000 or so clones in the sample, 56% are singletons; the top ten hold about 3.4%. The sample's treatment: oral pan-JAK inhibitor, 5-10 mg twice daily. On this clone: As yet, its antigen is unknown.

The junction had 5 bases not matched to a gene; V was cut back by 3 bases and J by 4 bases. This CDR3 has 14 residues. CDR1 SGHRS and CDR2 YFSETQ come from the germline V gene. The chain recombines TRBV5-1 with TRBJ2-5, with TRBD1 matching over 8 bases. Material: CD4+ T cells sorted from blood, obtained at week 24, from a patient treated with tofacitinib. The receptor was isolated from a human donor with alopecia areata. The CDR3 coding sequence is TGCGCCAGCAGCTCCGACAGGGGACGAGAGACCCAGTACTTC. Its translation is CASSSDRGRETQYF.